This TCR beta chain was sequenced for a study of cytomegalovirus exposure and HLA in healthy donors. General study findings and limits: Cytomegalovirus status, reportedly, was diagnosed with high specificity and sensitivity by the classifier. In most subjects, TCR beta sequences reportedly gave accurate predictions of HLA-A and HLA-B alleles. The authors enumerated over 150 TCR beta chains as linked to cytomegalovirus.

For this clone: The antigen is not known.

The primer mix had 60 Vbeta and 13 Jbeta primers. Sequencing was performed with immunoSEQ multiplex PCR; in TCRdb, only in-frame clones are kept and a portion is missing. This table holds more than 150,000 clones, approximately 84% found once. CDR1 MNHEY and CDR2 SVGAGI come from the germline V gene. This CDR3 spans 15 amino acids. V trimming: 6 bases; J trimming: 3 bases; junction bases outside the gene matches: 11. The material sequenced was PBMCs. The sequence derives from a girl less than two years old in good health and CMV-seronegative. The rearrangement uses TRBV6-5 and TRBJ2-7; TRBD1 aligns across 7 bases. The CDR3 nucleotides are TGTGCCAGCAGGGGCGACAGGGAAGGCAGCTACGAGCAGTACTTC. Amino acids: CASRGDREGSYEQYF.